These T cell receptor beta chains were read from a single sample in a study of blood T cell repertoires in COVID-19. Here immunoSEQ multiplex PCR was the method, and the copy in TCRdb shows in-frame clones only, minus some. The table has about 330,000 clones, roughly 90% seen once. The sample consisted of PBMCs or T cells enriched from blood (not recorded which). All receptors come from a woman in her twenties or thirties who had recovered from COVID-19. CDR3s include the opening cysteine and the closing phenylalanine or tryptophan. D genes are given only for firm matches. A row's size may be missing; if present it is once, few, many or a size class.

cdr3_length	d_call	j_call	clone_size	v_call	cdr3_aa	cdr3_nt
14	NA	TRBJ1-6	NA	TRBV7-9	CASSPPGGNSPLHF	TGTGCCAGCAGCCCCCCGGGGGGGAATTCACCCCTCCACTTT
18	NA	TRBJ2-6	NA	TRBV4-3	CASSQEGTPATGANVLTF	TGCGCCAGCAGCCAAGAAGGGACACCAGCAACTGGGGCCAACGTCCTGACTTTC
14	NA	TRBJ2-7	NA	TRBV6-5	CASSPFRTKYEQYF	TGTGCCAGCAGTCCCTTCAGGACTAAATACGAGCAGTACTTC
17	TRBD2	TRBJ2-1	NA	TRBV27	CASSSQAGGLTYNEQFF	TGTGCCAGCAGTTCACAAGCGGGAGGGCTCACCTACAATGAGCAGTTCTTC
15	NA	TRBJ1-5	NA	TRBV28	CASSRPTVGNQPQHF	TGTGCCAGCAGTCGCCCGACAGTGGGTAATCAGCCCCAGCATTTT
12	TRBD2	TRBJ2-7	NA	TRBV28	CASRAGLGEQYF	TGTGCCAGCAGGGCCGGACTAGGCGAGCAGTACTTC
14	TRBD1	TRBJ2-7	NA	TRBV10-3	CAISGDRTNYEQYF	TGTGCCATCAGTGGGGACAGGACTAACTACGAGCAGTACTTC
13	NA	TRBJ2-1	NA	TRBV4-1	CASSQARADEQFF	TGCGCCAGCAGCCAAGCCCGAGCGGATGAGCAGTTCTTC
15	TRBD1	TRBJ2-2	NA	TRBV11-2	CASSLATGFGGELFF	TGTGCCAGCAGCTTAGCGACAGGGTTCGGCGGGGAGCTGTTTTTT
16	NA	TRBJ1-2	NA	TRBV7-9	CASSLVPAAGSYGYTF	TGTGCCAGCAGCTTAGTCCCTGCCGCAGGGTCTTATGGCTACACCTTC
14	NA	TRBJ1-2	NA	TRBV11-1	CASSLGLNLYGYTF	TGTGCCAGCAGCCTCGGGTTGAACTTATATGGCTACACCTTC
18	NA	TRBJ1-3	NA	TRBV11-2	CASSLDEGEFVSGNTIYF	TGTGCCAGCAGCTTAGACGAGGGGGAGTTTGTCTCTGGAAACACCATATATTTT
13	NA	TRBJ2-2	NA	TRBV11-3	CASSPAGDLELFF	TGTGCCAGCAGCCCCGCCGGAGATCTGGAGCTGTTTTTT
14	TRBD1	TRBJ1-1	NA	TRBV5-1	CASSPWTGTTEAFF	TGCGCCAGCAGCCCGTGGACAGGGACCACTGAAGCTTTCTTT
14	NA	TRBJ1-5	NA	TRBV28	CASSGIAGNQPQHF	TGTGCCAGCAGTGGAATTGCGGGCAATCAGCCCCAGCATTTT
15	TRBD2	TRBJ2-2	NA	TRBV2	CASQGLAGESGELFF	TGTGCCAGCCAGGGACTAGCGGGAGAAAGCGGGGAGCTGTTTTTT
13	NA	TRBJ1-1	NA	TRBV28	CASSLVAETEAFF	TGTGCCAGCAGTTTGGTCGCGGAGACTGAAGCTTTCTTT
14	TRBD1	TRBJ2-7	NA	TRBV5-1	CASSWGTGAYEQYF	TGCGCCAGCAGCTGGGGGACAGGGGCCTACGAGCAGTACTTC
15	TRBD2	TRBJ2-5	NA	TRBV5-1	CASTILAGFAETQYF	TGCGCCAGCACTATACTAGCGGGGTTCGCGGAGACCCAGTACTTC
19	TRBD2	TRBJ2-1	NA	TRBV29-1	CSAKTSGRALIAAYNEQFF	TGCAGCGCCAAAACTAGCGGGAGGGCCCTTATCGCCGCCTACAATGAGCAGTTCTTC
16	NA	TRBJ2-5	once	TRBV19	CASSIRDQRRGRTQYF	TGTGCCAGTAGTATAAGGGACCAAAGGAGGGGTCGGACCCAGTACTTC
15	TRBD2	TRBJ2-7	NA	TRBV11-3	CASSLAVGGAGEQYF	TGTGCCAGCAGCTTAGCAGTCGGGGGGGCTGGAGAGCAGTACTTC
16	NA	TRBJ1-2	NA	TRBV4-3	CASSQDSWGREHGYTF	TGCGCCAGCAGCCAAGACTCTTGGGGCAGGGAACATGGCTACACCTTC
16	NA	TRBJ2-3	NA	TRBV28	CASSLILAPSTDTQYF	TGTGCCAGCAGCCTAATCCTAGCGCCTAGCACAGATACGCAGTATTTT
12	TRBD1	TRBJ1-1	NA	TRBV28	CASSDRDPEAFF	TGTGCCAGCAGCGACAGGGATCCTGAAGCTTTCTTT
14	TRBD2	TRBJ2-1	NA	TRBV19	CASSGWLADNEQFF	TGTGCCAGCTCAGGGTGGCTAGCGGACAATGAGCAGTTCTTC
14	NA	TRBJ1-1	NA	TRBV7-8	CASSLVAGETEAFF	TGTGCCAGCAGCTTAGTAGCGGGGGAGACTGAAGCTTTCTTT
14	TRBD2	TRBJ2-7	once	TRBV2	CASWWASGTYEQYF	TGTGCCAGCTGGTGGGCTAGCGGGACCTACGAGCAGTACTTC
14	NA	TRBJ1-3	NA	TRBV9	CASSVTGTGNTIYF	TGTGCCAGCAGCGTCACAGGCACTGGAAACACCATATATTTT
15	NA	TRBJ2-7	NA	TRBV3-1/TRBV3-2	CASSPLGGSTYEQYF	TGTGCCAGCAGTCCTTTGGGGGGTTCTACGTACGAGCAGTACTTC
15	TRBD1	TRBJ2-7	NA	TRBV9	CASSVDGTGTYEQYF	TGTGCCAGCAGCGTAGATGGGACAGGTACCTACGAGCAGTACTTC
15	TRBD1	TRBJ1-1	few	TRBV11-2	CASRVQGVGNTEAFF	TGTGCCAGCAGGGTACAGGGGGTAGGGAACACTGAAGCTTTCTTT
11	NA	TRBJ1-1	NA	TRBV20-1	CSARGPGAAFF	TGCAGTGCTAGGGGACCAGGGGCAGCTTTCTTT
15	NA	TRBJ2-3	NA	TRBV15	CATSGLEYGTDTQYF	TGTGCCACCAGCGGCCTGGAGTATGGCACAGATACGCAGTATTTT
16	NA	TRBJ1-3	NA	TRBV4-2	CASSQGAVSSGNTIYF	TGTGCCAGCAGCCAAGGCGCCGTGAGCTCTGGAAACACCATATATTTT
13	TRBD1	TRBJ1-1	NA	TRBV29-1	CSAGQGPNTEAFF	TGCAGCGCAGGACAGGGACCGAACACTGAAGCTTTCTTT
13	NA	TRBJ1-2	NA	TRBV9	CASSVPGNYGYTF	TGTGCCAGCAGCGTACCAGGGAACTATGGCTACACCTTC
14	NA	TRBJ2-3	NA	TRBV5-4	CASSSGIPTDTQYF	TGTGCCAGCAGCTCCGGGATCCCCACAGATACGCAGTATTTT
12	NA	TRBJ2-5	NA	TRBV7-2	CASSLRRETQYF	TGTGCCAGCAGCCTCCGGCGGGAGACCCAGTACTTC
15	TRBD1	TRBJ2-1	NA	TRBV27	CASRLVDRVYNEQFF	TGTGCCAGCAGGTTGGTGGACAGGGTGTACAATGAGCAGTTCTTC
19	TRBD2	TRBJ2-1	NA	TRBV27	CASSLPSSPTSGLYNEQFF	TGTGCCAGCAGTTTACCAAGCTCCCCGACTAGCGGGCTTTACAATGAGCAGTTCTTC
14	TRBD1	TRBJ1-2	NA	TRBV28	CASSADRDSAGYTF	TGTGCCAGCAGCGCCGACAGGGACTCGGCTGGCTACACCTTC
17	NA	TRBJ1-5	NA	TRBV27	CASSLVSPGDSNQPQHF	TGTGCCAGCAGTTTAGTGTCGCCGGGGGATAGCAATCAGCCCCAGCATTTT
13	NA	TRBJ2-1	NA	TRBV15	CATSGTGYNEQFF	TGTGCCACCAGCGGAACAGGTTACAATGAGCAGTTCTTC
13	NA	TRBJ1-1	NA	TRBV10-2	CASQQQGNTEAFF	TGCGCCAGCCAGCAACAGGGAAACACTGAAGCTTTCTTT
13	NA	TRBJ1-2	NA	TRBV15	CATGQTATYGYTF	TGTGCCACCGGACAGACAGCAACCTATGGCTACACCTTC
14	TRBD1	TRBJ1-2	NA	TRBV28	CASSWGRQGNGYTF	TGTGCCAGCAGTTGGGGACGACAGGGGAATGGCTACACCTTC
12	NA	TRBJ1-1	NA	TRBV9	CASSPGNTEAFF	TGTGCCAGCAGCCCGGGGAACACTGAAGCTTTCTTT
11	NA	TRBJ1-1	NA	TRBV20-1	CSARDPPVAFF	TGCAGTGCTAGAGATCCCCCGGTGGCTTTCTTT
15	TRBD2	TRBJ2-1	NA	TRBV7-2	CASSFQAGGWDEQFF	TGTGCCAGCAGCTTTCAGGCGGGAGGGTGGGATGAGCAGTTCTTC
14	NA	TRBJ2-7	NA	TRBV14	CASSPPGTSYEQYF	TGTGCCAGCAGCCCACCCGGGACTTCCTACGAGCAGTACTTC
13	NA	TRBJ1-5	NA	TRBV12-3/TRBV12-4	CASSLGGGQPQHF	TGTGCCAGCAGTCTGGGCGGCGGGCAGCCCCAGCATTTT
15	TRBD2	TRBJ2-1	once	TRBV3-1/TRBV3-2	CASSPSGGSYNEQFF	TGTGCCAGCAGCCCGAGCGGGGGATCCTACAATGAGCAGTTCTTC
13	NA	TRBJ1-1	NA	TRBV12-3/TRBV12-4	CASRQRGDTEAFF	TGTGCCAGCAGACAACGGGGGGACACTGAAGCTTTCTTT
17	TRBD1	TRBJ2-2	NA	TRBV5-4	CASSPGQAFANTGELFF	TGTGCCAGCAGCCCAGGACAGGCGTTCGCGAACACCGGGGAGCTGTTTTTT